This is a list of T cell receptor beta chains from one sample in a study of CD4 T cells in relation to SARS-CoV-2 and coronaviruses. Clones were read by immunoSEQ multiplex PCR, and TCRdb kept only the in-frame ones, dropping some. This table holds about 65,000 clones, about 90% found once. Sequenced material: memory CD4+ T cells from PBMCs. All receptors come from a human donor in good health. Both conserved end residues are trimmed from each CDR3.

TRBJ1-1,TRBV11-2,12,ASSLDMGNTEAF
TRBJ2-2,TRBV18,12,ASSPRANTGELF
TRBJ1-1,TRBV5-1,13,ASYVTVGQNTEAF
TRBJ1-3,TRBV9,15,ASSVDAGGINGNTIY
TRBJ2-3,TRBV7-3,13,ASSLQSGATDTQY
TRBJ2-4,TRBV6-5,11,ASSNGAENIQY
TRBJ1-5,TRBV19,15,ASSISGTGVFFQPQH
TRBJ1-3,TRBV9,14,ASSVESFGGGNTIY
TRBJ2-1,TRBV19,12,ASSYMGPGGEQF
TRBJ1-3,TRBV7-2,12,ASSQMTGINTIY
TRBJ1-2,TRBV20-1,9,SADSNYGYT
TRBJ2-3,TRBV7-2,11,ASCSRTTDTQY
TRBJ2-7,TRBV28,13,ASSFRQGGAYEQY
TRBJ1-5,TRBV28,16,ASTFNGQGKVGGQPQH
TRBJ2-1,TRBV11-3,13,ASSLRQGLGNEQF
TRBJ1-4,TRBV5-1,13,ASTTGGSTNEKLF
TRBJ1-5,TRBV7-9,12,ASSLEAGPQPQH
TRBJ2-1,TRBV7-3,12,ASSLGQGAGEQF
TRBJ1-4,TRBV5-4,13,ASSFTGESNEKLF
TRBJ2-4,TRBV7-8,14,ASSLAPGGGKNIQY
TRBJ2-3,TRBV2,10,ASSEEVDTQY
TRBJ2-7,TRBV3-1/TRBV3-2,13,ASSQGLAGSDEQY
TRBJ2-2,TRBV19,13,ASSIDRVGPGELF
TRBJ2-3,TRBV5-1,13,ASSLGRGGSDTQY
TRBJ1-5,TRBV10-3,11,AISGQENQPQH
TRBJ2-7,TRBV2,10,ASTWAAYEQY
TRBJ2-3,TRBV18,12,ASSSGLSTDTQY
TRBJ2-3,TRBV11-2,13,ASSLRLPRADTQY
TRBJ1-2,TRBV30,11,AWSDRGLYGYT
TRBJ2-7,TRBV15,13,ATSRGGTEDYEQY
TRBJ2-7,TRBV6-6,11,ASSLGTFYEQY
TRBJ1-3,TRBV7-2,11,ASSSRLRNTIY
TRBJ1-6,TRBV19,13,ASSIRTGSNSPLH
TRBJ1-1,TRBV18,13,ASSPTDDANTEAF
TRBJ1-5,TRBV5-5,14,ASSLDPLSRSQPQH
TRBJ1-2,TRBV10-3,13,AISEGPGGYYGYT
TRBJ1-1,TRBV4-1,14,ASSTRTVSTNTEAF
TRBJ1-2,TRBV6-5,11,ASTTGGAYGYT
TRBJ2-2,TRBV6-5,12,ASSYYSNTGELF
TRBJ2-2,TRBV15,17,ATSRVSGGRGFNTGELF
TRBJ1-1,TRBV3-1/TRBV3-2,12,ASSQPGPYTEAF
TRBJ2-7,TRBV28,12,ASFSGVPSYEQY
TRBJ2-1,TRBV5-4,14,ASSQGLAGGYNEQF
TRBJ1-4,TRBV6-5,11,ASASGVNEKLF
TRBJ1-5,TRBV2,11,ASSRTNRGPQH
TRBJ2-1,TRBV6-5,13,ASRRPGQPYNEQF
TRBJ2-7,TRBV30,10,AWSGLFYEQY
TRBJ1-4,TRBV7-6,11,ASSRPGPEKLF
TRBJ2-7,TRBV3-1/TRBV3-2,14,ASSLVGGTLRGKQY
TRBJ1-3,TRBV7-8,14,ASSLSPGGSGNTIY
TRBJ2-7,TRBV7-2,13,ASSKPGTRTYEQY
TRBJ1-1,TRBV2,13,ASSADMPMNTEAF
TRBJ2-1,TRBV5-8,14,ASSTGTSGNAGRQF
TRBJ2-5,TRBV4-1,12,ASSQTGSGETQY